The clone carrying this T cell receptor (beta chain) was recorded only once. The sample holds other DNA sequences that translate to the same CDR3. These data come from a study of blood T cell repertoires in COVID-19. On the study more broadly: From the United States, Italy and Spain came samples of acute and convalescent COVID-19. Sources were T cells, B-cell-depleted T cells, or PBMCs; the material itself was cDNA or gDNA.

This study enrolled people aged about 18 to 100 from approximately 25 US geographic areas. Original processing notes: Reference gene primer amplification gave estimated nucleated cell counts. Some clones are missing from TCRdb's copy, which holds only in-frame ones; the method was immunoSEQ multiplex PCR. V, J and clone size were drawn from that table, and D and trimming were deduced from the DNA. Among about 220,000 clones listed, just under 85% were seen once. CDR3 length: 14 amino acids. CDR1 and CDR2 (germline): GTSNPN, SVGIG (reference sequence). V trimming: 0 bases; J trimming: 4 bases; junction bases outside the gene matches: 2.

This sequence joins TRBV30 and TRBJ2-3, with 9 bases identical to TRBD2. The origin of this receptor is a woman in her forties with acute COVID-19. Sequencing input: PBMCs or T cells enriched from blood (not recorded which). As DNA, the CDR3 is TGTGCCTGGAGTGTAGCGGGGGGAGCAGATACGCAGTATTTT. Protein sequence: CAWSVAGGADTQYF.